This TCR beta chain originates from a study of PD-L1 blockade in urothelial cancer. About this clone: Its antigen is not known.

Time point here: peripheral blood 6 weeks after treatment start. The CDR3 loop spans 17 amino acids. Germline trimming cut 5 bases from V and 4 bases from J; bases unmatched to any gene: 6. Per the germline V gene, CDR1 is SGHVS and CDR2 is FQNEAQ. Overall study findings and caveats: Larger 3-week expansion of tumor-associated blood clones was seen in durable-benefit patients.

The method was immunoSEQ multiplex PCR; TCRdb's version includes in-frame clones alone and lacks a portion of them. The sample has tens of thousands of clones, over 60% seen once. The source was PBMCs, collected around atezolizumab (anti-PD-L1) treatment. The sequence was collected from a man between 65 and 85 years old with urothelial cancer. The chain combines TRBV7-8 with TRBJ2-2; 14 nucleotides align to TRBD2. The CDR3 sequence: CASSPGLAGVGTGELFF. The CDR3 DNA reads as TGTGCCAGCAGCCCGGGACTAGCGGGAGTGGGCACCGGGGAGCTGTTTTTT.